The 32 T cell receptor beta chains given below trace back to one sample, sequenced in a study of beta chain features in type 1 diabetes. Investigators reverse transcribed all isolated RNA, so they sequenced expressed TCRB transcripts. Generated by immunoSEQ multiplex PCR, the TCRdb table keeps only in-frame clones and is missing some. This table has under 450,000 clones, more than 13% appearing once. Sequenced material: naive CD4+ T cells from blood. The receptors come from a woman between 18 and 30 years old in good health.

This clone has only a few counts. The CDR3 spells CSVRLRNTEAFF. The CDR3, as DNA: TGCAGCGTTAGACTGAGGAACACTGAAGCTTTCTTT. The chain recombines TRBV29-1 with TRBJ1-1; no reliable D call. The CDR3 sequence is 12 residues long. The germline V gene encodes CDR1 SQVTM and CDR2 ANQGSEA. V lost 5 bases to trimming and J lost 1 base, with 8 bases between them.

The chain is built from TRBV29-1 and TRBJ1-1; 9 bases agree with TRBD1. The germline CDR1 and CDR2 sequences are SQVTM and ANQGSEA. The CDR3 is 12 amino acids. The J segment lost 9 bases and the V segment lost 6 bases, leaving 8 bases of the junction unmatched. The CDR3: CSVLRTGAQAFF. CDR3 coding DNA: TGCAGCGTATTACGGACAGGGGCCCAAGCTTTCTTT.

This clone was recorded a few times. The rearrangement uses TRBV18 and TRBJ1-1; D is unclear. V dropped 3 bases and J dropped 0 bases, with 8 bases sitting between them. CDR1 is KGHSH, CDR2 LQKENI, per germline. This CDR3 region has 14 residues. CDR3 residues: CASSPIQVNTEAFF. CDR3 nucleotides: TGTGCCAGCTCACCCATTCAGGTGAACACTGAAGCTTTCTTT.

This sequence joins TRBV10-3 and TRBJ2-3; a possible D gene is TRBD2 (5 bases). Trimming stripped 4 bases from V and 0 bases from J, with 8 bases between. This CDR3 is built from 14 residues. Looked up from germline, CDR1 is ENHRY and CDR2 is SYGVKD. This CDR3 reads CAISVGGSTDTQYF. DNA for the CDR3: TGTGCCATCAGTGTAGGCGGGAGCACAGATACGCAGTATTTT.

The chain is built from TRBV9 and TRBJ2-7, with 7 bases identical to TRBD1. CDR3 length: 15 residues. J lost 5 bases, V lost 3 bases, and 11 bases had no gene match. Germline CDR1 and CDR2: SGDLS and YYNGEE. CDR3 sequence reads: CASSAHSGTVDEQYF. The CDR3 DNA reads as TGTGCCAGCAGCGCCCATTCCGGGACAGTAGACGAGCAGTACTTC.

This clone was seen more than once but under ten times. The genes are TRBV30 and TRBJ2-5; D ambiguous. Trimming removed 0 bases at V and 4 bases at J, with 12 bases between. This CDR3 contains 14 residues. The germline gives CDR1 GTSNPN, CDR2 SVGIG (reference sequence). In nucleotides, the CDR3 is TGTGCCTGGAGTGTACGACTTTCCCCAGAGACCCAGTACTTC. Translation gives CAWSVRLSPETQYF. Full variable domain (outside the CDR3, taken from reference TRBV30 and TRBJ2-5): SQTIHQWPATLVQPVGSPLSLECTVEGTSNPNLYWYRQAAGRGLQLLFYSVGIGQISSEVPQNLSASRPQDRQFILSSKKLLLSDSGFYLCAWSVRLSPETQYFGPGTRLLVL.

This clone was seen a few times. The CDR3, as DNA: TGTGCCAGCAGCAAAGGGTTGGGCAGAGACACCTACGAGCAGTACTTC. Residues: CASSKGLGRDTYEQYF. The chain is built from TRBV21-1 and TRBJ2-7; TRBD1 is taken as the D call from the table, unchecked against the DNA. TRBV21-1 is labeled a pseudogene. The CDR3 has 16 amino acids.

This clone was observed a handful of times. The rearrangement links TRBV30 to TRBJ2-2; 11 bases agree with TRBD2. Per the germline V gene, CDR1 is GTSNPN and CDR2 is SVGIG (reference sequence). Trimming removed 2 bases from V and 6 bases from J; junction bases left unmatched: 5. This CDR3 has 15 residues. The CDR3 DNA sequence: TGTGCCTGGAGTTTACTAGCGGGAGTGGCCGGGGAGCTGTTTTTT. Protein sequence: CAWSLLAGVAGELFF.

In its sample, this clone was seen a few times. The rearrangement uses TRBV5-6 and TRBJ2-5; 7 positions match TRBD2. The CDR3 consists of 18 residues. V was pared by 0 bases and J by 3 bases, with 14 bases of the junction left unmatched. Germline values: CDR1 SGHDT, CDR2 YYEEEE. For the CDR3, the DNA is TGTGCCAGCAGCTTGGCCAAGAGACACCAAACTAGCGAAGAGACCCAGTACTTC. Amino acids: CASSLAKRHQTSEETQYF.

This clone has only a few counts. The sample contains more than one DNA sequence encoding this CDR3. V gene TRBV5-1 combines with J gene TRBJ1-2; maybe TRBD1 (5 bases). The length of the CDR3 is 14 residues. Germline-derived CDR1 and CDR2 are SGHRS and YFSETQ. V lost 0 bases and J lost 6, with 12 bases in between. CDR3 in amino acids: CASSLGQGSDGYTF. DNA of the CDR3: TGCGCCAGCAGCTTGGGGCAGGGCTCCGATGGCTACACCTTC.

This clone was seen many times. The rearrangement links TRBV23-1 to TRBJ1-1; D remains unclear. TRBV23-1 is an ORF; its function is uncertain. V was trimmed by 6 bases and J by 10 bases, leaving 3 bases between them. The CDR3 length is 8 residues. The CDR3 protein is CASSIAFF. The DNA of the CDR3 is TGCGCCAGCAGCATAGCTTTCTTT.

Only a few counts were recorded for this clone. The gene calls are TRBV5-4 and TRBJ1-2; D uncertain. Germline-derived CDR1 and CDR2 are SGHNT and YYREEE (reference sequence). Trimming shortened V by 1 base and J by 2 bases, and 9 bases separated the two germline ends. The CDR3 spans 14 residues. The CDR3: CASSLLAPNYGYTF. CDR3 sequence (DNA): TGTGCCAGCAGCTTGTTGGCACCAAACTATGGCTACACCTTC.

V is TRBV5-1 and J is TRBJ2-6; no reliable D call. The V and J ends lost 6 bases and 16 bases respectively, with 17 bases between them. Germline loops: CDR1 SGHRS, CDR2 YFSETQ. The CDR3 sequence is 12 residues long. Here the CDR3 DNA reads TGCGCCAGCAACCAGAGGCCCCTCCGTCTGACTTTC. This translates into CASNQRPLRLTF.

The chain is built from TRBV27 and TRBJ2-7; 8 nucleotides align to TRBD1. CDR1 is MNHEY, CDR2 SMNVEV, per germline (reference sequence). V trimming: 6 bases; J trimming: 6 bases; junction bases outside the gene matches: 10. CDR3 length: 14 residues. The CDR3 loop reads CASRTDRGRGEQYF. The CDR3 nucleotides read TGTGCCAGCAGAACCGACAGGGGTCGAGGCGAGCAGTACTTC.

The sample holds a few counts of this clone. The chain joins TRBV7-9 to TRBJ1-5, with 7 bases lining up with TRBD1. With V trimmed by 3 bases and J by 4 bases, 9 bases remained unmatched. This CDR3 comprises 16 residues. From germline, CDR1 is SEHNR and CDR2 FQNEAQ (reference sequence). The CDR3 reads CASSLGGRGKNQPQHF. The CDR3 nucleotides are TGTGCCAGCAGCTTGGGAGGCAGGGGGAAGAATCAGCCCCAGCATTTT.

The chain employs TRBV5-1 and TRBJ2-1; 9 bases match TRBD2. Germline V gene sequence: CDR1 SGHRS, CDR2 YFSETQ. The CDR3 runs to 16 residues. V dropped 2 bases and J dropped 0; count of bases not matched to a gene: 3. CDR3 in DNA: TGCGCCAGCAGCTTACTAGCGGGCGTCTCCTACAATGAGCAGTTCTTC. Translating it yields CASSLLAGVSYNEQFF. The variable domain in full, completed from reference TRBV5-1 and TRBJ2-1, reads KAGVTQTPRYLIKTRGQQVTLSCSPISGHRSVSWYQQTPGQGLQFLFEYFSETQRNKGNFPGRFSGRQFSNSRSEMNVSTLELGDSALYLCASSLLAGVSYNEQFFGPGTRLTVL.

This clone was found a few times. The rearrangement links TRBV30 to TRBJ1-3; D gene ambiguous. CDR1 GTSNPN and CDR2 SVGIG come from the germline V gene (reference sequence). Trimming cost V 1 base and J 0 bases, with 4 bases left between them. This CDR3 region has 13 residues. Here the CDR3 reads CAWSARSGNTIYF. The CDR3 region has the DNA TGTGCCTGGAGTGCCCGCTCTGGAAACACCATATATTTT.

This clone appeared a few times. The chain joins TRBV5-6 to TRBJ1-5; D is ambiguous. Trimming pared 4 bases from V and 7 bases from J, leaving 18 bases between. Germline CDR1 SGHDT, CDR2 YYEEEE. The CDR3 spans 15 residues. CDR3 in amino acids: CASSRRRPLGQPQHF. CDR3 nucleotides: TGTGCCAGCAGCCGCCGGAGGCCACTAGGGCAGCCCCAGCATTTT.

Turning to this clone: A read error may produce the germline difference seen at one junction end. This rearrangement joins TRBV28 to TRBJ2-7; perhaps TRBD2 as D (7 bases). The CDR3 length is 13 residues. From germline, CDR1 is MDHEN and CDR2 SYDVKM. The CDR3 sequence is CASNIGGPGGLFF. The CDR3 DNA reads TGTGCCAGCAACATTGGGGGCCCGGGGGGACTATTCTTC.

The V and J genes are TRBV28 and TRBJ2-2; 14 bases fit TRBD2. V lost 2 bases, J lost 4 bases, and 3 bases stayed unmatched. The length of the CDR3 is 17 residues. Germline V gene sequence: CDR1 MDHEN, CDR2 SYDVKM. CDR3 residues: CASSLQGLAGVTGELFF. CDR3 DNA: TGTGCCAGCAGTTTACAGGGACTAGCGGGAGTCACCGGGGAGCTGTTTTTT.

The DNA of the CDR3 is TGTGCCAGCAGCGTGGCTAGCGGGAGGGGCGAGCAGTACTTC. Translating gives CASSVASGRGEQYF. V gene TRBV9 combines with J gene TRBJ2-7, with 12 bases lining up with TRBD2. The CDR3 contains 14 residues. Germline V lookup: CDR1 SGDLS, CDR2 YYNGEE. J gave up 6 bases and V 2 bases, and 3 bases lay outside the gene matches.

The V call is TRBV18, the J call TRBJ2-7; 8 nucleotides match TRBD1. The CDR3 has 15 amino acids. Per germline, CDR1 KGHSH and CDR2 LQKENI. V was pared by 3 bases and J by 0 bases, with 4 bases of the junction left unmatched. The CDR3 is CASSPAGGYSYEQYF. CDR3 bases: TGTGCCAGCTCACCGGCAGGGGGCTACTCCTACGAGCAGTACTTC. Looking up the rest from reference TRBV18 and TRBJ2-7 gives the full variable domain: NAGVMQNPRHLVRRRGQEARLRCSPMKGHSHVYWYRQLPEEGLKFMVYLQKENIIDESGMPKERFSAEFPKEGPSILRIQQVVRGDSAAYFCASSPAGGYSYEQYFGPGTRLTVT.

The chain uses TRBV20-1 and TRBJ2-4; D remains ambiguous. Trimming took off 3 bases at V and 7 bases at J, with 7 bases between the two ends. This CDR3 is 11 amino acids long. CDR1 and CDR2 from the germline V gene are DFQATT and SNEGSKA (reference sequence). This chain's CDR3 is CSARIGNIQYF. DNA for the CDR3: TGCAGTGCTAGGATCGGGAACATTCAGTACTTC.

The chain combines TRBV5-4 with TRBJ2-3; 8 nucleotides line up with TRBD2. Germline CDR1 and CDR2: SGHNT and YYREEE (reference sequence). The CDR3 loop spans 15 amino acids. The V gene end was trimmed by 0 bases and the J gene end by 0 bases; junction bases not matched to a gene: 0. Here the CDR3 DNA reads TGTGCCAGCAGCTTGGCTAGCGGGAGCACAGATACGCAGTATTTT. Residues: CASSLASGSTDTQYF.

The V and J genes are TRBV2 and TRBJ2-7, with 10 bases identical to TRBD1. The V segment lost 4 bases and the J segment 4 bases; nucleotides outside the gene matches: 22. Germline CDR1 SNHLY, CDR2 FYNNEI. The CDR3 runs to 20 residues. The CDR3 coding sequence is TGTGCCAGCAGTGCCTACCCTAGGACAGGGGGAAGCTACTTAGGGTACGAGCAGTACTTC. It encodes CASSAYPRTGGSYLGYEQYF.

The rearrangement joins TRBV29-1 to TRBJ2-4; D may be TRBD1 (7 bases). The CDR3 has 13 residues. CDR1 SQVTM and CDR2 ANQGSEA come from the germline V gene. The V and J ends lost 1 base and 8 bases respectively, with 12 bases between them. The DNA for the CDR3 is TGCAGCGTTGAAGTCGTCAGGGGGGACATTCAGTACTTC. Its protein is CSVEVVRGDIQYF.

In its sample, this clone was seen a few times. V gene TRBV18 combines with J gene TRBJ1-2, with D possibly being TRBD1 (5 bases). Germline assignment: CDR1 KGHSH and CDR2 LQKENI. Trimming pared 3 bases from V and 13 bases from J, leaving 24 bases between. CDR3 length: 15 amino acids. CDR3 protein: CASSPERKDKLISTF. DNA of the CDR3: TGTGCCAGCTCACCTGAACGAAAGGACAAGCTTATCTCCACCTTC.

In this sample, this clone turned up a few times. The chain joins TRBV19 to TRBJ2-4; TRBD1 matches at 10 bases. CDR1 and CDR2 (germline): LNHDA, SQIVND (reference sequence). The CDR3 contains 15 residues. The trim removed 4 bases at V and 9 bases at J, leaving 9 bases unmatched. The CDR3 DNA reads TGTGCCAGTAGTAATGGACCGGGACAGGGGTCCATTCAGTACTTC. Amino acid sequence: CASSNGPGQGSIQYF. The variable domain in full, completed from reference TRBV19 and TRBJ2-4, reads DGGITQSPKYLFRKEGQNVTLSCEQNLNHDAMYWYRQDPGQGLRLIYYSQIVNDFQKGDIAEGYSVSREKKESFPLTVTSAQKNPTAFYLCASSNGPGQGSIQYFGAGTRLSVL.

This clone was counted only a few times. The rearrangement links TRBV28 to TRBJ2-2; 7 bases align to TRBD1. Per the germline V gene, CDR1 is MDHEN and CDR2 is SYDVKM. The CDR3 covers 15 residues. Germline trimming cut 3 bases from V and 3 bases from J; bases unmatched to any gene: 4. The CDR3 region has the DNA TGTGCCAGCAGTTTGACAGGGTTGCACACCGGGGAGCTGTTTTTT. This gives the protein CASSLTGLHTGELFF.

The chain recombines TRBV27 with TRBJ2-1; 14 nucleotides match TRBD2. V shed 5 bases, J shed 9 bases, and the junction held 9 bases outside the gene matches. CDR3 length equals 16 residues. Germline V gives CDR1 MNHEY, CDR2 SMNVEV (reference sequence). CDR3 sequence: CASSPGLAGVGGEQFF. As DNA, the CDR3 is TGTGCCAGCAGTCCGGGACTAGCGGGAGTAGGAGGTGAGCAGTTCTTC.

The chain links TRBV10-3 to TRBJ2-1; D call uncertain. The V end lost 0 bases, the J end lost 5 bases, and 8 bases lay between the germline ends. Germline V CDR1 and CDR2: ENHRY, SYGVKD. The CDR3 has 14 residues. The CDR3: CAISESSANNEQFF. Here the CDR3 DNA reads TGTGCCATCAGTGAGTCGAGCGCCAACAATGAGCAGTTCTTC.

The CDR3 sequence: CASSPTAQETQYF. The DNA for the CDR3 is TGTGCCAGCAGCCCGACAGCTCAAGAGACCCAGTACTTC. The rearrangement links TRBV28 to TRBJ2-5; perhaps TRBD1 as D (5 bases). Trimming cost V 6 bases and J 2 bases, with 10 bases left between them. Germline V gene sequence: CDR1 MDHEN, CDR2 SYDVKM. The CDR3 sequence is 13 residues long.